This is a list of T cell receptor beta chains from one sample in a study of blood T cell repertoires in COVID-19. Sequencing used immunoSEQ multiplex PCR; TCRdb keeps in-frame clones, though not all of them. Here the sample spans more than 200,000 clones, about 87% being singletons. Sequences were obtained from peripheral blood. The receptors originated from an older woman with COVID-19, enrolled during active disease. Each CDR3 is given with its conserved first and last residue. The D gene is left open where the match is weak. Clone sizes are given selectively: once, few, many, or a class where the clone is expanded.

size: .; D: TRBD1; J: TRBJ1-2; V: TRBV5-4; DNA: TGTGCCAGCAGGGGACAGGGGGCTGGTTATGGCTACACCTTC; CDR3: CASRGQGAGYGYTF
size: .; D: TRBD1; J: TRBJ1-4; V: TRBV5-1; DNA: TGCGCCAGCAGCGGAACGACAGGGTACGGGGAAAAACTGTTTTTT; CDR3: CASSGTTGYGEKLFF
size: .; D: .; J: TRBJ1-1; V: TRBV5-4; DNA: TGTGCCAGCAGGGACCGGGACACCAACCCTGAAGCTTTCTTT; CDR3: CASRDRDTNPEAFF
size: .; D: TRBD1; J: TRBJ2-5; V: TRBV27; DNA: TGTGCCAGCCCCTCCGGACAGGCCCAAGAGACCCAGTACTTC; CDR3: CASPSGQAQETQYF
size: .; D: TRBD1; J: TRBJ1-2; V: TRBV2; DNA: TGTGCCAGCAGCAAAAACACCGGGACAGGGGGTGGCTACACCTTC; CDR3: CASSKNTGTGGGYTF
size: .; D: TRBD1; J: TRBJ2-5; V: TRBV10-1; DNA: TGCGCCAGCAGCTACGGGACAGAAAATCAAGAGACCCAGTACTTC; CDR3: CASSYGTENQETQYF
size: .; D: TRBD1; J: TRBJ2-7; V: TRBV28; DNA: TGTGCCAGCAGTTTAGGACAGGCCCTCAACGAGCAGTACTTC; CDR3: CASSLGQALNEQYF
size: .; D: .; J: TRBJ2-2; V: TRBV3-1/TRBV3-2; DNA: TGTGCCAGCAGCCAAGATCACGGGGGAGGAGCGAACACCGGGGAGCTGTTTTTT; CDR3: CASSQDHGGGANTGELFF
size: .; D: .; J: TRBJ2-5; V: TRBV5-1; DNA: TGCGCCAGCAGCTTGGAGCCGGGAGCCCTAGAGACCCAGTACTTC; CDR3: CASSLEPGALETQYF
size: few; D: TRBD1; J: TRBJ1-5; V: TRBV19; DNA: TGTGCCAGCGCGACAGGGAGCAATCAGCCCCAGCATTTT; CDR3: CASATGSNQPQHF
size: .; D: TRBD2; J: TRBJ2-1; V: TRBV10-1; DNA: TGCGCCAGCAGTGAGTCCGGGCTAGCGGGAGACTACAATGAGCAGTTCTTC; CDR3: CASSESGLAGDYNEQFF
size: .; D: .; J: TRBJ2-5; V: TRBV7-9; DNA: TGTGCCAGCAGCTTAGCGATGGTGGCCCGAGGGGAGACCCAGTACTTC; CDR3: CASSLAMVARGETQYF
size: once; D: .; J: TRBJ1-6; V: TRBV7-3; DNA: TGTGCCAGCAGCTTTACGGGGGGGTCAAATTCACCCCTCCACTTT; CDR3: CASSFTGGSNSPLHF
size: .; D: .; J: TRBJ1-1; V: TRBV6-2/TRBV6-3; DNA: TGTGCCAGCAGTTACGTGGCGAACACTGAAGCTTTCTTT; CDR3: CASSYVANTEAFF
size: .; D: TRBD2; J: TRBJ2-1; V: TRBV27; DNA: TGTGCCAGCTGGGGGACTAGCAAACGCGGCAGGGGGTACAATGAGCAGTTCTTC; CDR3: CASWGTSKRGRGYNEQFF
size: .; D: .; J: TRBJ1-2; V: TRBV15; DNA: TGTGCCACCAGCAGCAGAACAGGTCCCTACACCTTC; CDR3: CATSSRTGPYTF
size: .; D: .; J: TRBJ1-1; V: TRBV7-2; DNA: TGTGCCAGCAGGGGGCTCGGCGTTGCCACTGAAGCTTTCTTT; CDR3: CASRGLGVATEAFF
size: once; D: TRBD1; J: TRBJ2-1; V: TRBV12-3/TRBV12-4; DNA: TGTGCCAGCCGACAGGGCCCCTTCAATGAGCAGTTCTTC; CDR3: CASRQGPFNEQFF
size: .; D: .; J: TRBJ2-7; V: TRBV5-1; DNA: TGCGCCAGCAGTTTCCGCGAGTCCAGGGGTGGGACCTACGAGCAGTACTTC; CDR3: CASSFRESRGGTYEQYF
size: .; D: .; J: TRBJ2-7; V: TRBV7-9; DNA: TGTGCCAGCAGTTCGAGGACCTTGGGAGCCTACGAGCAGTACTTC; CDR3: CASSSRTLGAYEQYF
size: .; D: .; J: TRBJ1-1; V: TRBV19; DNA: TGTGCCAGTAGTATCCTACGGGGCACTGAAGCTTTCTTT; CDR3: CASSILRGTEAFF
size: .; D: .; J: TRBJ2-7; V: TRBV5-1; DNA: TGCGCCAGCAGCTTGGCCTTTGGCACAACCTACGAGCAGTACTTC; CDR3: CASSLAFGTTYEQYF
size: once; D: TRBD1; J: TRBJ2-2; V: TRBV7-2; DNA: TGTGCCAGCAGCTTTCAGACAGGGAGACAGGGCGGGGAGCTGTTTTTT; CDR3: CASSFQTGRQGGELFF
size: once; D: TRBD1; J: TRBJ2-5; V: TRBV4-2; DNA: TGTGCCAGCAGCCAAGATGGGACAGGGGATCAAGAGACCCAGTACTTC; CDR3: CASSQDGTGDQETQYF
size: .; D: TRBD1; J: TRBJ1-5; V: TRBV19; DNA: TGTGCCAGTAGCCGGACAGGGGTGGTCAATCAGCCCCAGCATTTT; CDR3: CASSRTGVVNQPQHF
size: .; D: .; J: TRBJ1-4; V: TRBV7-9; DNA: TGTGCCAGCAGCTTAGGGCAGGGTTTTGAAAAACTGTTTTTT; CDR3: CASSLGQGFEKLFF
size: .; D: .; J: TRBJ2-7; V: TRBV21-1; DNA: TGTGCCAGCAGCAAAGCCTATGACGGAGACCCGCTAAACGAGCAGTACTTC; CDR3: CASSKAYDGDPLNEQYF
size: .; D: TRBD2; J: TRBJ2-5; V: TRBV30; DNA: TGTGCCTGGACGGAGCTAGCGGGAGGGGCAGAGACCCAGTACTTC; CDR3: CAWTELAGGAETQYF
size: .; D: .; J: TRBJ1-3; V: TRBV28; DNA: TGTGCCAGCAGTCCAACGACAGGTTTCACCATATATTTT; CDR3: CASSPTTGFTIYF
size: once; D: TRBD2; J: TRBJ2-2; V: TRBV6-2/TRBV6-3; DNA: TGTGCCAGCAGTTACGCACTAGCGGGAGTCACCCAAAACACCGGGGAGCTGTTTTTT; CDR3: CASSYALAGVTQNTGELFF
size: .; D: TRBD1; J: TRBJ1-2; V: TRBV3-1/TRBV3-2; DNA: TGTGCCAGCAGCCCTGGGGACAGGGCTCGGTCCTACGGCTACACCTTC; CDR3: CASSPGDRARSYGYTF
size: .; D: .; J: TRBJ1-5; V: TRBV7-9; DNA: TGTGCCAGCAGCGGGCCCACTGCCATTTCCGGGAGAAGCAATCAGCCCCAGCATTTT; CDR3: CASSGPTAISGRSNQPQHF
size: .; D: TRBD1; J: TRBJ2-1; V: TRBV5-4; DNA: TGTGCCAGCAGCGGCCGGACAGGGTGGGCTTACAATGAGCAGTTCTTC; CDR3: CASSGRTGWAYNEQFF
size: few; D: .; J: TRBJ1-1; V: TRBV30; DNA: TGTGCCTGGAGCCGCAACAGGAACACTGAAGCTTTCTTT; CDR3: CAWSRNRNTEAFF
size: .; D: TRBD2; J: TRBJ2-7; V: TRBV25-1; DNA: TGTGCCAGCAGTTATAGCGGGAGCTCCTACGAGCAGTACTTC; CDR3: CASSYSGSSYEQYF
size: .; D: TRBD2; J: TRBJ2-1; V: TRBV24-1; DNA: TGTGCCACCAGTGTTCTAGCGGGGGCCTACAATGAGCAGTTCTTC; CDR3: CATSVLAGAYNEQFF
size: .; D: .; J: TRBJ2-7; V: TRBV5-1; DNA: TGCGCCAGCAGCTTCTCCGGGACGGGGGTCTACGAGCAGTACTTC; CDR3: CASSFSGTGVYEQYF
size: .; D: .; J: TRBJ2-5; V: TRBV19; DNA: TGTGCCAGTAGTAAGCAGGTTCGAGAAGAGACCCAGTACTTC; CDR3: CASSKQVREETQYF
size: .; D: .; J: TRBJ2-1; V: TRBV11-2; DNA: TGTGCCAGCAGCCTCTACTACCTCCTTGAGCAGTTCTTC; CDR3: CASSLYYLLEQFF
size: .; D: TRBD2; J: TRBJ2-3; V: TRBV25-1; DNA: TGTGCCAGCAGTGAGAGGACTAGCGGGATGTCAGATACGCAGTATTTT; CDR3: CASSERTSGMSDTQYF
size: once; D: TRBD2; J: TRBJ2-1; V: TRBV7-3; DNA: TGTGCCAGCAGCTACGGAGGGAGGGCAAACAATGAGCAGTTCTTC; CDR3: CASSYGGRANNEQFF
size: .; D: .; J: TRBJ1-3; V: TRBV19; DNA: TGTGCCAGTAGTGACAACTCTGGAAACACCATATATTTT; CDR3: CASSDNSGNTIYF
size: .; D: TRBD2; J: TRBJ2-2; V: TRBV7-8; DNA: TGTGCCAGCAGCTTAGTTCCGGGGGGTTGGGGCACCGGGGAGCTGTTTTTT; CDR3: CASSLVPGGWGTGELFF
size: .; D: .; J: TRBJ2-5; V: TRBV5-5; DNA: TGTGCCAGCAGCTCCGGGGGGCGGGGAGTATTAGAGACCCAGTACTTC; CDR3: CASSSGGRGVLETQYF
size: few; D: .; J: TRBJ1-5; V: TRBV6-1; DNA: TGTGCCAGCAGTGAATTAGATTATAGCAATCAGCCCCAGCATTTT; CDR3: CASSELDYSNQPQHF
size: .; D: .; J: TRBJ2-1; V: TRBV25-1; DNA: TGTGCCAGCAGTGAATGGAGGGCGGGACCCTCCTACAATGAGCAGTTCTTC; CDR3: CASSEWRAGPSYNEQFF
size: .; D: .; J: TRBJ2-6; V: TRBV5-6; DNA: TGTGCCAGCAGCCAGAGGACACCTGGGGCCAACGTCCTGACTTTC; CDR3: CASSQRTPGANVLTF
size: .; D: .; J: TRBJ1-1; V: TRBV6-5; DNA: TGTGCCAGCAGCTCCGGGGGACGAGCTTTCTTT; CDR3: CASSSGGRAFF
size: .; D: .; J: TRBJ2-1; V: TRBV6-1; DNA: TGTGCCAGCAGTGAGAGTCTAGCGAGTGAGCAGTTCTTC; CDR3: CASSESLASEQFF
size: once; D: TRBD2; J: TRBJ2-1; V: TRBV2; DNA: TGTGCCAGCAGTACTAGCGGGCGTGGCTCCTACAATGAGCAGTTCTTC; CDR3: CASSTSGRGSYNEQFF
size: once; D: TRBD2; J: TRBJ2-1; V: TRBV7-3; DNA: TGTGCCAGCAGCCTTACTAGCGGGAGGGCCGGCTACAATGAGCAGTTCTTC; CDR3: CASSLTSGRAGYNEQFF
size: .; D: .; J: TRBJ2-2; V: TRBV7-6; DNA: TGTGCCAGCAGCTTATGGGGGCCTACGAACACCGGGGAGCTGTTTTTT; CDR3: CASSLWGPTNTGELFF
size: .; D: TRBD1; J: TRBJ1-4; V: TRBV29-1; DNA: TGCAGCGTTTCCAGGAGGACAGGGGTGGGAGCTGCTAATGAAAAACTGTTTTTT; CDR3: CSVSRRTGVGAANEKLFF
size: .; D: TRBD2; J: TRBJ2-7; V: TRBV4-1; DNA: TGCGCCAGCAGCCAGCGGGAGGGCCCCAAGTACTTC; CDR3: CASSQREGPKYF
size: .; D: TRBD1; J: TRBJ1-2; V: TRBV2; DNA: TGTGCCAGCAGTGAGTGGCAGGGGGCTTCGGCCTATGGCTACACCTTC; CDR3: CASSEWQGASAYGYTF
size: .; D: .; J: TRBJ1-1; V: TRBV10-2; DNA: TGCGCCAGCAAAGGGCAGGGTGTTTCTGAAGCTTTCTTT; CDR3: CASKGQGVSEAFF
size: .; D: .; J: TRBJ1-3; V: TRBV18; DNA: TGTGCCAGCTCACCATTGAGGGCCCCTGGAAACACCATATATTTT; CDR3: CASSPLRAPGNTIYF
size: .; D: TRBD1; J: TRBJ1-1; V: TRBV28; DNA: TGTGCCAGCAGTTTATCGGGACAGGGGGCCTCTGAAGCTTTCTTT; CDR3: CASSLSGQGASEAFF
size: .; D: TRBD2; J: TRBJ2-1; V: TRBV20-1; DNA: TGCAGTGCTACGGGAGGGTCCCAGTTCTTC; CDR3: CSATGGSQFF
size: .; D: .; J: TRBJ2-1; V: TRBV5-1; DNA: TGCGCCAGCAGCTTTGGTCTAAACCCCTACAATGAGCAGTTCTTC; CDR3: CASSFGLNPYNEQFF